Listed here is a single T cell receptor (beta chain). Other nucleotide sequences in the sample specify the same CDR3. Source study methods: Estimated nucleated cell counts came from reference gene primer amplification. Measured with immunoSEQ multiplex PCR; TCRdb has only the in-frame clones, and not every one. V and J calls and clone size follow that table, whereas D and trimming were derived from the DNA. The sample lists about 300,000 clones, about four fifths occurring once. The V and J ends lost 5 bases and 8 bases, in that order; junction bases with no gene match: 5. CDR3 size: 12 residues. Germline V lookup: CDR1 MDHEN, CDR2 SYDVKM. The data stem from a study of blood T cell repertoires in COVID-19. Study context: COVID-19 samples from acute and convalescent phases originated in the United States, Italy and Spain. Sample material is recorded as cDNA or gDNA derived from T cells, B-cell-depleted T cells, or PBMCs.

The sample consisted of peripheral blood. J is TRBJ1-2 and V is TRBV28, with TRBD1 identical over 7 bases. The source of this sequence is a woman between 50 and 59 years old who had recovered from COVID-19. The CDR3 nucleotides are TGTGCCAGCAGTCCAGGGGGACGGGGCTACACCTTC. Translated, it gives CASSPGGRGYTF.